Presented here are 30 T cell receptor beta chains from one specimen sequenced in a study of blood T cell repertoires in COVID-19. Only in-frame clones appear in the TCRdb table, and some are missing; sequencing was by immunoSEQ multiplex PCR. The data hold approximately 360,000 clones, with roughly 88% observed a single time. Sequences were obtained from PBMCs or T cells enriched from blood (not recorded which). These receptors were collected from a woman in her twenties or thirties with acute COVID-19.

The chain carries TRBV19 and TRBJ1-1, with TRBD1 as a possible D gene (5 bases). Germline V gives CDR1 LNHDA, CDR2 SQIVND (reference sequence). V was trimmed by 1 base and J by 6 bases, leaving 9 bases between them. This CDR3 has 13 amino acids. In nucleotides, the CDR3 is TGTGCCAGTAGTATAGCAGGGAATCCTGAAGCTTTCTTT. Translated: CASSIAGNPEAFF.

The chain has TRBV5-4 and TRBJ1-5; D unresolved. Germline values: CDR1 SGHNT, CDR2 YYREEE (reference sequence). The ends were cut back, 10 bases at V and 2 bases at J, with 10 bases in the middle. The CDR3 is 12 amino acids. Here the CDR3 reads CAPSYGNQPQHF. The CDR3 DNA reads TGTGCCCCCAGTTATGGCAATCAGCCCCAGCATTTT.

This chain's CDR3 is CASSDSSGYGYTF. The DNA of the CDR3 is TGTGCCAGCAGTGACTCATCAGGCTATGGCTACACCTTC. J is TRBJ1-2 and V is TRBV6-4; D gene unclear. V lost 0 bases to trimming and J lost 4 bases, with 6 bases between them. Germline loops: CDR1 MRHNA, CDR2 SNTAGT. This CDR3 contains 13 residues.

The chain carries TRBV7-9 and TRBJ2-3; 7 bases agree with TRBD2. The length of the CDR3 is 16 residues. Germline V gives CDR1 SEHNR, CDR2 FQNEAQ (reference sequence). Germline trimming cut 5 bases from V and 2 bases from J; bases unmatched to any gene: 10. CDR3 nucleotide sequence: TGTGCCAGCAGCCTGGGAGTACGGGGGGACACAGATACGCAGTATTTT. Translating it yields CASSLGVRGDTDTQYF.

J is TRBJ1-1 and V is TRBV28; D remains ambiguous. With 2 bases removed from V and 1 base from J, the gap between germline ends came to 5 bases. From germline, CDR1 is MDHEN and CDR2 SYDVKM. This CDR3 contains 13 residues. The CDR3 loop is CASSLTKNTEAFF. CDR3 nucleotides: TGTGCCAGCAGTTTAACTAAGAACACTGAAGCTTTCTTT.

V usage is TRBV7-9 and J usage is TRBJ2-7; TRBD2 matches at 13 bases. V dropped 4 bases and J dropped 4; count of bases not matched to a gene: 10. CDR3 length: 17 amino acids. Germline V gene data show CDR1 as SEHNR and CDR2 as FQNEAQ (reference sequence). CDR3: CASSSSTSGGPFYEQYF. CDR3 nucleotide sequence: TGTGCCAGCAGCTCATCGACTAGCGGGGGGCCCTTTTACGAGCAGTACTTC.

The CDR3 nucleotides are TGTGCCAGCAGTGATCGTGGAGGGGAAAAACTGTTTTTT. Its translation is CASSDRGGEKLFF. The rearrangement links TRBV2 to TRBJ1-4; D is unresolved. The germline gives CDR1 SNHLY, CDR2 FYNNEI. The V and J ends lost 3 bases and 8 bases respectively, with 10 bases between them. This CDR3 is 13 amino acids long. Drawing the rest from reference TRBV2 and TRBJ1-4, the complete variable domain is EPEVTQTPSHQVTQMGQEVILRCVPISNHLYFYWYRQILGQKVEFLVSFYNNEISEKSEIFDDQFSVERPDGSNFTLKIRSTKLEDSAMYFCASSDRGGEKLFFGSGTQLSVL.

The chain couples TRBV4-1 to TRBJ2-4; weak D call: TRBD1 (6 bases). CDR3 length equals 15 residues. The V end lost 1 base, the J end lost 5 bases, and 12 bases lay between the germline ends. The V gene's germline CDR1 is MGHRA and CDR2 YSYEKL. Here the CDR3 DNA reads TGCGCCAGCAGCCAAGTAAGAGGGGGAGAAAACATTCAGTACTTC. Its protein is CASSQVRGGENIQYF.

This clone was seen more than once but under ten times. This sequence joins TRBV12-3 or TRBV12-4 and TRBJ2-1; TRBD1 matches 7 bases. Trimming removed 6 bases from V and 9 bases from J; junction bases left unmatched: 8. CDR3 length: 13 residues. Written as DNA, the CDR3 is TGTGCCAGCAGGCGAACAGGGGATACTGAGCAGTTCTTC. Amino acid sequence: CASRRTGDTEQFF.

J is TRBJ2-7 and V is TRBV7-9; D unclear. There are 13 residues in the CDR3. V was clipped by 1 base and J by 3 bases, with 7 bases between them. Germline CDR1 SEHNR, CDR2 FQNEAQ (reference sequence). The CDR3 reads CASSLEQIYEQYF. CDR3 in DNA: TGTGCCAGCAGCTTAGAACAGATCTACGAGCAGTACTTC.

The chain carries TRBV15 and TRBJ2-1, with D perhaps matching TRBD2 (5 bases). Trimming shortened V by 5 bases and J by 0 bases, and 14 bases separated the two germline ends. Germline assignment: CDR1 LNHNV and CDR2 YYDKDF (reference sequence). The CDR3 extends over 16 amino acids. CDR3 nucleotides: TGTGCCACCAGCCCCCGTAGCGTCAGCTCCTACAATGAGCAGTTCTTC. Its translation is CATSPRSVSSYNEQFF.

This chain connects TRBV7-2 to TRBJ2-4; 8 bases match TRBD1. Trimming took 6 bases from V and 2 from J; bases not matched to a gene: 18. The germline V gene encodes CDR1 SGHTA and CDR2 FQGNSA. The CDR3 consists of 19 residues. The CDR3 protein is CASSWTGPPGAITKNIQYF. The CDR3 DNA is TGTGCCAGCAGTTGGACAGGGCCACCTGGGGCTATTACCAAAAACATTCAGTACTTC.

V and J are TRBV6-5 and TRBJ2-1; 9 bases are shared with TRBD1. Trimming at V came to 2 bases and at J to 6 bases, leaving 8 bases not matched to a gene. The CDR3 totals 16 residues. The germline V gene encodes CDR1 MNHEY and CDR2 SVGAGI. CDR3 loop: CASSYVGTGFGNEQFF. The CDR3 bases are TGTGCCAGCAGTTACGTAGGGACAGGGTTCGGCAATGAGCAGTTCTTC.

The chain recombines TRBV4-3 with TRBJ2-2, with TRBD2 identical over 9 bases. The CDR3 has 15 residues. CDR1 LGHNA and CDR2 YSLEER come from the germline V gene. V shed 0 bases, J shed 6 bases, and the junction held 2 bases outside the gene matches. DNA of the CDR3: TGCGCCAGCAGCCAAGATAAGCGGGGGGCCGGGGAGCTGTTTTTT. It encodes CASSQDKRGAGELFF.

The V call is TRBV7-9, the J call TRBJ2-2; D is undetermined. Trimming left V 5 bases short and J 4 bases short, with 14 bases between. CDR3 length: 15 amino acids. Germline loops: CDR1 SEHNR, CDR2 FQNEAQ (reference sequence). The CDR3 DNA follows: TGTGCCAGCAGCGGGCCGCGAACCACCACCGGGGAGCTGTTTTTT. Protein product: CASSGPRTTTGELFF.

This sequence joins TRBV5-1 and TRBJ1-6; TRBD1 is a possible D gene (6 bases). The CDR3 is 14 residues long. Germline assignment: CDR1 SGHRS and CDR2 YFSETQ. Trimming pared 4 bases from V and 8 bases from J, leaving 13 bases between. The CDR3 DNA reads as TGCGCCAGCAGCCCCGGACAGTGGGATTCACCCCTCCACTTT. It yields the protein CASSPGQWDSPLHF. Complete variable domain (other parts from reference TRBV5-1 and TRBJ1-6): KAGVTQTPRYLIKTRGQQVTLSCSPISGHRSVSWYQQTPGQGLQFLFEYFSETQRNKGNFPGRFSGRQFSNSRSEMNVSTLELGDSALYLCASSPGQWDSPLHFGNGTRLTVT.

The chain carries TRBV19 and TRBJ1-3; 8 bases are shared with TRBD1. After removal of 5 bases from V and 4 bases from J, the junction contained 16 bases not matched to a gene. Germline V gene lookup returns CDR1 LNHDA and CDR2 SQIVND (reference sequence). The CDR3 has 18 residues. The CDR3 bases are TGTGCCAGTAGTCTGCGAAGCGGACAGGGTAATATCGGAAACACCATATATTTT. Protein: CASSLRSGQGNIGNTIYF.

This chain uses TRBV10-2 with TRBJ1-2; possible D gene TRBD1, 6 bases. Germline V lookup: CDR1 WSHSY, CDR2 SAAADI. The CDR3 consists of 11 residues. V was trimmed by 6 bases and J by 9 bases, leaving 11 bases between them. The CDR3 DNA reads as TGCGCCAGCAGGGAGACAGGCAGCTACACCTTC. Translation gives CASRETGSYTF.

This rearrangement joins TRBV6-1 to TRBJ2-7; D is possibly TRBD2 (5 bases). V was cut by 1 base and J by 3 bases, with 13 bases left in between. Germline CDR1 is MNHNS and CDR2 is SASEGT. The length of the CDR3 is 15 residues. CDR3 residues: CASSEDMLARYEQYF. The CDR3 DNA follows: TGTGCCAGCAGTGAAGATATGCTAGCCCGCTACGAGCAGTACTTC.

The chain couples TRBV19 to TRBJ2-7; 7 bases are a match to TRBD1. Germline V gives CDR1 LNHDA, CDR2 SQIVND (reference sequence). Trimming took 6 bases from V and 6 from J; bases not matched to a gene: 14. CDR3 length equals 15 residues. DNA of the CDR3: TGTGCCAGTAGCGACCGGGACAGAGATCGGGTCGAGCAGTACTTC. Amino acids: CASSDRDRDRVEQYF.

The chain is built from TRBV6-2 or TRBV6-3 and TRBJ2-7; D not certain. This CDR3 region has 13 residues. The ends were cut back, 5 bases at V and 3 bases at J, with 11 bases in the middle. CDR1 and CDR2 from the germline V gene are MNHEY and SVGEGT. CDR3 nucleotide sequence: TGTGCCAGCAGTCTGGTGGGCGACTACGAGCAGTACTTC. Its translation is CASSLVGDYEQYF.

This chain joins TRBV6-4 and TRBJ2-3; tentative D call: TRBD1 (6 bases). The germline CDR1 and CDR2 sequences are MRHNA and SNTAGT. The V end was cut by 6 bases, the J end by 5 bases, with 12 bases between. The CDR3 runs 13 residues. CDR3 in amino acids: CASSVEQGDTQYF. CDR3 DNA sequence: TGTGCCAGCAGCGTGGAACAGGGAGATACGCAGTATTTT.

This clone was recorded only once. The chain carries TRBV9 and TRBJ1-1; D uncertain. Germline V gene sequence: CDR1 SGDLS, CDR2 YYNGEE. V was shortened by 4 bases and J by 1 base, with 8 bases between the two germline ends. The CDR3 runs 13 residues. As DNA, the CDR3 is TGTGCCAGCAGCTCCCAGCGGAACACTGAAGCTTTCTTT. Amino acids: CASSSQRNTEAFF.

The chain joins TRBV24-1 to TRBJ2-1; the D gene is possibly TRBD2 (7 bases). Trimming stripped 7 bases from V and 6 bases from J, with 18 bases between. Germline assignment: CDR1 KGHDR and CDR2 SFDVKD. The CDR3 is made up of 15 amino acids. CDR3 amino acids: CATSKAGASSNEQFF. The CDR3 region has the DNA TGTGCCACCAGCAAGGCGGGGGCAAGTAGCAATGAGCAGTTCTTC.

V is TRBV18 and J is TRBJ1-6, with 7 bases lining up with TRBD1. V shed 6 bases, J shed 8 bases, and the junction held 10 bases outside the gene matches. Germline-derived CDR1 and CDR2 are KGHSH and LQKENI. The CDR3 extends over 15 amino acids. CDR3 in amino acids: CASSPGQDKYSPLHF. The CDR3 DNA sequence: TGTGCCAGCTCCCCCGGACAGGATAAGTATTCACCCCTCCACTTT.

Only one count was recorded for this clone. The chain couples TRBV6-5 to TRBJ1-2, with D possibly matching TRBD1 (5 bases). V was trimmed by 6 bases and J by 3 bases, leaving 11 bases between them. Germline CDR1 reads MNHEY; CDR2 reads SVGAGI. The CDR3 contains 13 residues. The CDR3 DNA reads TGTGCCAGCAGAGGTGTAGGGGACTATGGCTACACCTTC. This encodes CASRGVGDYGYTF.

The CDR3 here is CASSPDGPTTNYGYTF. CDR3 coding DNA: TGTGCCAGCAGCCCTGATGGTCCGACAACTAACTATGGCTACACCTTC. The genes are TRBV5-6 and TRBJ1-2; no definite D call. The germline V gene encodes CDR1 SGHDT and CDR2 YYEEEE. V was cut by 4 bases and J by 0 bases, with 16 bases left in between. This CDR3 is built from 16 residues.

The V gene is TRBV9, the J gene TRBJ2-3; 7 bases map to TRBD2. CDR1 SGDLS and CDR2 YYNGEE come from the germline V gene. The CDR3 consists of 16 residues. The V segment lost 4 bases and the J segment 2 bases; nucleotides outside the gene matches: 10. CDR3 residues: CASSSLPGGYTDTQYF. The CDR3 nucleotides are TGTGCCAGCAGCTCACTCCCGGGAGGTTACACAGATACGCAGTATTTT.

V is TRBV24-1 and J is TRBJ1-1, with D uncertain. This CDR3 is built from 16 residues. Germline lookup yields CDR1 KGHDR and CDR2 SFDVKD. The ends were cut back, 3 bases at V and 5 bases at J, with 18 bases in the middle. CDR3 DNA: TGTGCCACCAGTGATCCAACGGACGACCGGGAAACTGAAGCTTTCTTT. Its protein product is CATSDPTDDRETEAFF.

The gene calls are TRBV4-1 and TRBJ2-7; D uncertain. Germline V gene sequence: CDR1 MGHRA, CDR2 YSYEKL. Trimming stripped 0 bases from V and 3 bases from J, with 9 bases between. The CDR3 totals 14 residues. The CDR3 here is CASSQDLQIYEQYF. In DNA, the CDR3 is TGCGCCAGCAGCCAAGACCTACAGATCTACGAGCAGTACTTC.